This T cell receptor beta chain comes out of a study of T cells after yellow fever vaccination. Study information: When fractions had low cell numbers, they were prepared with SMART-Seq v4 Ultra Low Input. The study's findings and limits: Most primary-vaccination clones recurred post-booster (roughly 96% CD4, about 90% CD8). By day 5 rather than day 15, the secondary response had peaked, though it was weaker.

5'RACE template switching produced TCR cDNA carrying a universal primer site and UMIs. TCRdb ran MiXCR on the 5' RACE reads and lists one entry per CDR3 protein. The top ten hold 0.73% of the sample, which has over 110,000 distinct CDR3 sequences, about 7.7% seen once. With 3 bases removed from V and 6 bases from J, the gap between germline ends came to 12 bases. From germline, CDR1 is MNHEY and CDR2 SMNVEV (reference sequence). The CDR3 is made up of 13 amino acids. This clonotype was observed at least ten times. Its antigen is still unknown. The sample was CD4+ T cells sorted from PBMCs, taken 5 days after the yellow fever booster vaccination. The gene calls are TRBV27 and TRBJ2-7; D unclear. The origin of this receptor is a man aged 25 to 45 who received the YFV17D yellow fever vaccine. The CDR3 reads CASSLVPSTEQYF. CDR3 DNA: TGTGCCAGCAGTTTGGTACCAAGTACCGAGCAGTACTTC.